The 22 T cell receptor beta chains listed next were all sequenced from one sample in a study of T cell repertoires in cytomegalovirus infection. MiXCR was run by TCRdb on the reads, yielding one entry per CDR3 protein. The sample has roughly 760,000 distinct CDR3 sequences; roughly 36% are singletons. Specimen: PBMCs. Every receptor here comes from a human donor in good health (CMV status not recorded). Some clones in this sample may be carry-over from other donors' samples.

The chain is built from TRBV6-5 and TRBJ1-2; 9 nucleotides agree with TRBD1. CDR3 length: 13 residues. V shed 5 bases, J shed 5 bases, and the junction held 3 bases outside the gene matches. Germline V gene lookup returns CDR1 MNHEY and CDR2 SVGAGI. CDR3: CASSRTGVYGYTF. CDR3 nucleotide sequence: TGTGCCAGCAGTCGGACAGGGGTTTATGGCTACACCTTC.

This clonotype was seen a single time. The chain employs TRBV2 and TRBJ1-1, with a weak D call TRBD1 (6 bases). V was cut by 7 bases and J by 0 bases, with 15 bases left in between. This CDR3 has 15 residues. Germline V gene lookup returns CDR1 SNHLY and CDR2 FYNNEI. The CDR3 loop is CASTRTATLNTEAFF. In DNA form, the CDR3 reads TGTGCCAGCACCCGGACAGCGACACTGAACACTGAAGCTTTCTTT.

V usage is TRBV18 and J usage is TRBJ1-6; 11 bases map to TRBD1. The CDR3 loop spans 16 amino acids. CDR1 KGHSH and CDR2 LQKENI come from the germline V gene. Germline trimming cut 0 bases from V and 10 bases from J; bases unmatched to any gene: 5. Written as DNA, the CDR3 is TGTGCCAGCTCACCACCGGACAGGGGGCAAAGATCACCCCTCCACTTT. Translating it yields CASSPPDRGQRSPLHF.

V and J are TRBV20-1 and TRBJ2-1; D perhaps matches TRBD2 (6 bases). CDR1 and CDR2 (germline): DFQATT, SNEGSKA (reference sequence). The CDR3 length is 17 residues. Trimming stripped 3 bases from V and 10 bases from J, with 28 bases between. The CDR3, as DNA: TGCAGTGCTAGTCCCTACGGAGGGAGCGGAGGGAGTGGCGAGCAGTTCTTC. It yields the protein CSASPYGGSGGSGEQFF.

This rearrangement joins TRBV12-3 or TRBV12-4 to TRBJ2-7; 11 bases map to TRBD2. Trimming cost V 3 bases and J 4 bases; bases outside gene matches: 14. CDR3 size: 18 residues. The DNA of the CDR3 is TGTGCCAGCAGTTTGAGTCGGCTAGCGGGAGGCTCGTTTTACGAGCAGTACTTC. Translating it yields CASSLSRLAGGSFYEQYF.

V is TRBV12-3 or TRBV12-4 and J is TRBJ2-4; a weak D match, TRBD1 (6 bases). This CDR3 contains 13 residues. The V and J ends lost 8 bases and 3 bases respectively, with 11 bases between them. In DNA, the CDR3 is TGTGCCAGCGGAAGGGACAACAAAAACATTCAGTACTTC. This gives the protein CASGRDNKNIQYF.

The sample holds many counts of this clonotype. This chain links TRBV28 with TRBJ1-1; 8 nucleotides match TRBD1. This CDR3 comprises 14 residues. J was trimmed by 5 bases and V by 6 bases; bases with no gene match: 8. Germline CDR1 and CDR2: MDHEN and SYDVKM. CDR3 protein: CASRLTGGGTEAFF. The DNA of the CDR3 is TGTGCCAGCAGACTAACAGGGGGAGGAACTGAAGCTTTCTTT.

This chain uses TRBV10-2 with TRBJ1-2; D ambiguous. This CDR3 is built from 12 residues. Germline V gene sequence: CDR1 WSHSY, CDR2 SAAADI. Trimming left V 4 bases short and J 6 bases short, with 9 bases between. For the CDR3, the DNA is TGCGCCAGCAGTGGGGGTTTTGATGGCTACACCTTC. It translates to CASSGGFDGYTF.

In its sample, this clonotype was seen a few times. The chain has TRBV6-4 and TRBJ1-1; D possibly corresponds to TRBD1 (6 bases). The CDR3 consists of 14 residues. Germline lookup yields CDR1 MRHNA and CDR2 SNTAGT. V was shortened by 5 bases and J by 4 bases, with 14 bases between the two germline ends. CDR3 residues: CASSHDVGGTEAFF. The CDR3 coding sequence is TGTGCCAGCAGTCATGACGTAGGGGGCACTGAAGCTTTCTTT.

This clonotype was counted a few times. The V and J genes are TRBV28 and TRBJ2-7, with no clear D. The germline V gene encodes CDR1 MDHEN and CDR2 SYDVKM. V lost 6 bases, J lost 5 bases, and 20 bases lay in between. CDR3 length: 15 residues. CDR3 coding DNA: TGTGCCAGCAGCCCGGTTGGCGTATCCCTCCACGAGCAGTACTTC. Its translation: CASSPVGVSLHEQYF.

The genes are TRBV15 and TRBJ1-3; D might be TRBD1 (5 bases). The CDR3 extends over 17 amino acids. From germline, CDR1 is LNHNV and CDR2 YYDKDF (reference sequence). V dropped 1 base and J dropped 0 bases, with 13 bases sitting between them. CDR3 amino acids: CATSRGGTPSSGNTIYF. The CDR3, as DNA: TGTGCCACCAGCAGAGGCGGGACCCCGAGCTCTGGAAACACCATATATTTT.

V gene TRBV6-1 combines with J gene TRBJ1-1; D is unresolved. The CDR3 has 14 amino acids. CDR1 is MNHNS, CDR2 SASEGT, per germline. Trimming removed 8 bases from V and 0 bases from J, with 13 bases in between. CDR3 DNA: TGTGCCAGCCACAGCATTGCAATGAACACTGAAGCTTTCTTT. Encoded protein: CASHSIAMNTEAFF.

As for this clonotype: A much larger clone lies a single base off, so this may be a read error. Since the CDR3 does not end with the conserved phenylalanine or tryptophan, this likely comes from a read error. The chain employs TRBV7-2 and TRBJ2-7; D uncertain. V lost 1 base, J lost 5 bases, and 12 bases lay in between. Germline CDR1 is SGHTA and CDR2 is FQGNSA. The CDR3 contains 14 residues. DNA of the CDR3: TGTGCCAGCAGCTTAGTCTCCTTTGGAAACGAGCAGTACTTA. This encodes CASSLVSFGNEQYL.

This clonotype was observed a few times. V is TRBV12-3 or TRBV12-4 and J is TRBJ2-3; 9 bases align to TRBD2. The CDR3 covers 15 residues. V was pared by 5 bases and J by 6 bases, with 9 bases of the junction left unmatched. CDR3: CASSPGGRAGDTQYF. The CDR3 DNA is TGTGCCAGCAGTCCCGGCGGGAGGGCCGGCGATACGCAGTATTTT.

Notes on this clonotype: A read error may be the cause here, since a much bigger clone is one base away. V gene TRBV7-4 combines with J gene TRBJ2-1, with TRBD2 identical over 7 bases. Losses at the gene ends were 4 bases for V and 5 bases for J; bases not matched to a gene: 20. Looked up from germline, CDR1 is SGHVT and CDR2 is SQSDAQ. CDR3 length: 19 residues. The CDR3: CASSYLAANWRRRDNEQFF. The CDR3 DNA sequence: TGTGCCAGCAGCTACCTAGCGGCTAATTGGCGGAGGAGGGACAATGAGCAGTTCTTC.

The chain has TRBV19 and TRBJ1-4; the match to TRBD1 covers 7 bases. The V gene's germline CDR1 is LNHDA and CDR2 SQIVND (reference sequence). The CDR3 spans 17 residues. V gave up 5 bases and J gave up 7 bases; unmatched junction bases: 16. This CDR3 is CASSYQGGPPFGEKLFF. CDR3 coding DNA: TGTGCCAGTAGTTACCAGGGGGGCCCCCCTTTTGGTGAAAAACTGTTTTTT.

This clonotype was counted only a few times. CDR3 DNA: TGCGCCAGCAGCCGGGGGACAGCACCCTACAATGAGCAGTTCTTC. Protein: CASSRGTAPYNEQFF. The chain carries TRBV5-1 and TRBJ2-1, with D possibly matching TRBD1 (7 bases). The ends were cut back, 4 bases at V and 2 bases at J, with 13 bases in the middle. The CDR3 is 15 amino acids. Germline V CDR1 and CDR2: SGHRS, YFSETQ.

This clonotype was detected only a few times. The rearrangement joins TRBV11-2 to TRBJ2-3, with 8 bases fitting TRBD2. From germline, CDR1 is SGHAT and CDR2 FQNNGV. This CDR3 region has 15 residues. The V and J ends lost 6 bases and 1 base, in that order; junction bases with no gene match: 6. The CDR3 coding sequence is TGTGCCAGCAGTCTGGGGACTAGAGGCACAGATACGCAGTATTTT. This encodes CASSLGTRGTDTQYF.

The CDR3 here is CASTNYQPQHF. The CDR3 region has the DNA TGTGCCAGCACCAATTATCAGCCCCAGCATTTT. The chain is built from TRBV6-5 and TRBJ1-5; D unresolved. Between the trimmed V and J ends, which lost 7 bases and 5 bases, there was a span of 6 bases. CDR1 is MNHEY and CDR2 is SVGAGI in the germline V gene. The CDR3 runs to 11 residues.

In this sample, this clonotype turned up a few times. This chain connects TRBV6-6 to TRBJ2-5, with 9 bases lining up with TRBD2. CDR3 length equals 15 residues. J gave up 2 bases and V 6 bases, and 7 bases lay outside the gene matches. Germline-derived CDR1 and CDR2 are MNHNY and SVGAGI (reference sequence). The CDR3 DNA reads TGTGCCAGCAGCGACCCAAGCGGGGGGCAAGAGACCCAGTACTTC. As protein: CASSDPSGGQETQYF.

This chain joins TRBV5-1 and TRBJ1-6; D gene uncertain. Germline V gene sequence: CDR1 SGHRS, CDR2 YFSETQ. The CDR3 extends over 15 amino acids. V lost 1 base and J lost 8, with 13 bases in between. This CDR3 reads CASSLLGPRDSPLHF. The CDR3 DNA follows: TGCGCCAGCAGCTTGCTCGGACCAAGGGATTCACCCCTCCACTTT.

The CDR3 reads CSVPDDYGYTF. CDR3 DNA sequence: TGCAGCGTCCCGGACGACTATGGCTACACCTTC. The chain links TRBV29-1 to TRBJ1-2; D gene ambiguous. The CDR3 length is 11 residues. Germline CDR1 is SQVTM and CDR2 is ANQGSEA. V was pared by 6 bases and J by 3 bases, with 8 bases between.